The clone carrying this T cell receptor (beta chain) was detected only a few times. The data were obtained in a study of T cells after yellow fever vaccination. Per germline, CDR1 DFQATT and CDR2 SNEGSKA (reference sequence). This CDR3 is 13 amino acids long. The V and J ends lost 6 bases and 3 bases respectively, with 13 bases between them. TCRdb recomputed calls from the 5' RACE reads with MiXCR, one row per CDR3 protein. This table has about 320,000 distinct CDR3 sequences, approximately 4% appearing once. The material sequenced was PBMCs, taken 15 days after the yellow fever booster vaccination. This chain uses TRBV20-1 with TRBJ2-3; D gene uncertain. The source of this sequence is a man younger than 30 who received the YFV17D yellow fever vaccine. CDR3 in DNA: TGCAGTGCCCCCGTCCCCGGAACAGATACGCAGTATTTT. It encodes CSAPVPGTDTQYF.